These 19 T cell receptor beta chains originate from one sample sequenced in a study of cytomegalovirus exposure and HLA in healthy donors. The PCR made use of 60 Vbeta and 13 Jbeta primers. TCRdb keeps only in-frame clones here, not all; method: immunoSEQ multiplex PCR. This table has about 98,000 clones, over 65% appearing once. Sequencing used PBMCs. The receptors originated from a man aged 55 to 69 in good health and CMV-seropositive.

The genes are TRBV15 and TRBJ1-1, with D possibly being TRBD1 (6 bases). In germline, CDR1 is LNHNV, CDR2 YYDKDF (reference sequence). The CDR3 sequence is 13 residues long. The V end lost 5 bases, the J end lost 8 bases, and 15 bases lay between the germline ends. CDR3 in amino acids: CATSLDRRAEAFF. CDR3 coding DNA: TGTGCCACCAGCCTAGACAGGCGAGCCGAAGCTTTCTTT.

The chain employs TRBV4-3 and TRBJ2-2, with 9 bases fitting TRBD1. Trimming at V came to 4 bases and at J to 6 bases, leaving 12 bases not matched to a gene. The CDR3 totals 17 residues. Germline V gene lookup returns CDR1 LGHNA and CDR2 YSLEER. The CDR3 DNA reads as TGCGCCAGCAGCCTGCACATCACAGGGGGCGAGCCCGGGGAGCTGTTTTTT. Its translation: CASSLHITGGEPGELFF.

This chain connects TRBV11-3 to TRBJ2-4; D is possibly TRBD1 (7 bases). The CDR3 is made up of 15 amino acids. Per germline, CDR1 SGHNT and CDR2 YENEEA. The V and J ends lost 4 bases and 2 bases respectively, with 12 bases between them. CDR3 bases: TGTGCCAGCAGCTCAGGGGGGTCCTCCAAAAACATTCAGTACTTC. Translating it yields CASSSGGSSKNIQYF. The full variable domain, completed using reference TRBV11-3 and TRBJ2-4, is EAGVVQSPRYKIIEKKQPVAFWCNPISGHNTLYWYLQNLGQGPELLIRYENEEAVDDSQLPKDRFSAERLKGVDSTLKIQPAELGDSAVYLCASSSGGSSKNIQYFGAGTRLSVL.

V is TRBV6-5 and J is TRBJ2-3, with 10 bases aligning to TRBD2. CDR3 length: 14 amino acids. Germline CDR1 MNHEY, CDR2 SVGAGI. Trimming removed 5 bases from V and 6 bases from J; junction bases left unmatched: 5. CDR3 in amino acids: CASSPGLARDTQYF. The DNA of the CDR3 is TGTGCCAGCAGTCCGGGACTAGCGCGGGATACGCAGTATTTT.

The chain employs TRBV6-1 and TRBJ1-3; 9 bases agree with TRBD1. Germline loops: CDR1 MNHNS, CDR2 SASEGT. The CDR3 sequence is 15 residues long. V shed 4 bases, J shed 2 bases, and the junction held 3 bases outside the gene matches. In nucleotides, the CDR3 is TGTGCCAGCAGTGCCCGGGACAGGGCTGGAAACACCATATATTTT. Residues: CASSARDRAGNTIYF.

The rearrangement joins TRBV2 to TRBJ2-5, with 8 bases identical to TRBD1. The J call may be wrong; the DNA end is better matched by TRBJ2-7. The CDR3 consists of 13 residues. From germline, CDR1 is SNHLY and CDR2 FYNNEI. The CDR3 region has the DNA TGTGCCAGCAGGGGGACAGGCTTCTACGAGCAGTACTTC. Protein sequence: CASRGTGFYEQYF.

This clone is a singleton in its sample. This CDR3 is CASSPGQVGNTIYF. Here the CDR3 DNA reads TGCGCCAGCAGCCCGGGACAGGTTGGAAACACCATATATTTT. J is TRBJ1-3 and V is TRBV5-1; the match to TRBD1 covers 8 bases. Germline values: CDR1 SGHRS, CDR2 YFSETQ. V was clipped by 4 bases and J by 3 bases; unmatched bases: 3. The CDR3 consists of 14 residues.

CDR3 in amino acids: CASSRLQGSGNTIYF. CDR3 DNA sequence: TGTGCCAGCAGCCGATTACAGGGTTCTGGAAACACCATATATTTT. The V gene is TRBV7-9, the J gene TRBJ1-3, with D possibly matching TRBD1 (6 bases). In germline, CDR1 is SEHNR, CDR2 FQNEAQ (reference sequence). V gave up 5 bases and J gave up 1 base, with 12 bases separating them. The CDR3 spans 15 residues.

This chain connects TRBV19 to TRBJ1-6; D uncertain. The CDR3 sequence is 15 residues long. Germline V lookup: CDR1 LNHDA, CDR2 SQIVND (reference sequence). Deletions cut 8 bases from V and 0 bases from J, with 11 bases between. CDR3 DNA: TGTGCCAGTGGGAGTATGAGCTCCTATAATTCACCCCTCCACTTT. It encodes CASGSMSSYNSPLHF.

This clone was detected once. This rearrangement joins TRBV6-5 to TRBJ2-2, with 7 bases matching TRBD1. The CDR3 spans 15 residues. The germline gives CDR1 MNHEY, CDR2 SVGAGI. V was pared by 5 bases and J by 6 bases, with 9 bases of the junction left unmatched. The DNA of the CDR3 is TGTGCCAGCAGTACCGGGACAGTCGGGGCCGGGGAGCTGTTTTTT. This gives the protein CASSTGTVGAGELFF.

The CDR3 DNA follows: TGCGCCAGCAGCTTGGACGTCAGATACCAAGAGACCCAGTACTTC. It translates to CASSLDVRYQETQYF. The chain has TRBV5-1 and TRBJ2-5; D unclear. Germline V gene data show CDR1 as SGHRS and CDR2 as YFSETQ. This CDR3 spans 15 amino acids. Trimming shortened V by 0 bases and J by 0 bases, and 9 bases separated the two germline ends.

The chain recombines TRBV10-3 with TRBJ2-5; perhaps TRBD1 as D (6 bases). The V gene's germline CDR1 is ENHRY and CDR2 SYGVKD. The V end was cut by 5 bases, the J end by 4 bases, with 17 bases between. The CDR3 spans 15 residues. In nucleotides, the CDR3 is TGTGCCATCAGTCAGCTAGGGACATTCGGAGAGACCCAGTACTTC. It specifies CAISQLGTFGETQYF.

V and J are TRBV6-1 and TRBJ1-4; D gene unclear. V lost 8 bases and J 8 bases, leaving 12 bases between the germline ends. The CDR3 length is 12 residues. CDR1 and CDR2 from the germline V gene are MNHNS and SASEGT. The CDR3 protein is CASGRREEKLFF. The CDR3 nucleotides read TGTGCCAGCGGGAGGAGGGAAGAAAAACTGTTTTTT.

The V and J genes are TRBV27 and TRBJ2-5, with D possibly matching TRBD2 (5 bases). The better agreement between TRBJ2-7 and the DNA end casts doubt on the J call. This CDR3 has 14 amino acids. Germline assignment: CDR1 MNHEY and CDR2 SMNVEV (reference sequence). DNA for the CDR3: TGTGCCAGCACCCCTAGCCTGAGGTCCTACGAGCAGTACTTC. It encodes CASTPSLRSYEQYF.

This chain uses TRBV18 with TRBJ2-1, with D perhaps TRBD1 (5 bases). CDR3 length equals 13 residues. Trimming removed 3 bases at V and 7 bases at J, with 10 bases between. In germline, CDR1 is KGHSH, CDR2 LQKENI. Here the CDR3 DNA reads TGTGCCAGCTCACCCCTTCAGGGAAATGAGCAGTTCTTC. It translates to CASSPLQGNEQFF.

The chain employs TRBV5-1 and TRBJ2-2; D is possibly TRBD1 (8 bases). Trimming stripped 4 bases from V and 3 bases from J, with 13 bases between. The CDR3 runs to 15 residues. CDR1 SGHRS and CDR2 YFSETQ come from the germline V gene. The CDR3 is CASSNRGRDTGELFF. CDR3 bases: TGCGCCAGCAGCAACAGGGGGAGGGACACCGGGGAGCTGTTTTTT.

V usage is TRBV19 and J usage is TRBJ1-1; TRBD1 matches 7 bases. Germline trimming cut 3 bases from V and 1 base from J; bases unmatched to any gene: 8. Per the germline V gene, CDR1 is LNHDA and CDR2 is SQIVND (reference sequence). This CDR3 region has 16 residues. CDR3 sequence (DNA): TGTGCCAGTAGTATTAGGAGACAGGGTACGAACACTGAAGCTTTCTTT. It is translated as CASSIRRQGTNTEAFF.

The chain has TRBV6-1 and TRBJ2-2, with TRBD1 as a possible D gene (7 bases). This CDR3 has 14 residues. Germline assignment: CDR1 MNHNS and CDR2 SASEGT. Trimming stripped 8 bases from V and 6 bases from J, with 16 bases between. CDR3 residues: CASAPTGEAGELFF. CDR3 bases: TGTGCCAGCGCCCCTACAGGGGAGGCCGGGGAGCTGTTTTTT.

The table lists this clone with a count of one. The chain carries TRBV30 and TRBJ1-1, with D hard to call. Germline loops: CDR1 GTSNPN, CDR2 SVGIG (reference sequence). The CDR3 is made up of 13 amino acids. V was pared by 5 bases and J by 1 base, with 11 bases between. As DNA, the CDR3 is TGTGCCTGGGTCGGGATAACGAACACTGAAGCTTTCTTT. Its protein is CAWVGITNTEAFF.